One sample yielded the 5 T cell receptor beta chains listed below, sequenced in a study of T cell responses to AZD1222 COVID-19 vaccine. The protocol was immunoSEQ multiplex PCR, while the TCRdb copy is restricted to in-frame clones and leaves out a portion. The sample yields 120,000 to 150,000 clones, about 91% seen once. The material sequenced was peripheral blood, taken on day 0 of AZD1222 vaccination. These receptors originate from an adult in good health.

The table lists this clone with a few counts. This specimen includes other DNA sequences encoding the same CDR3. CDR3 sequence: CASSLGRGHEQYF. CDR3 bases: TGTGCCAGCAGCTTAGGCAGGGGCCACGAGCAGTACTTC. The rearrangement uses TRBV7-3 and TRBJ2-7, with a possible D match to TRBD1 (6 bases). Trimming stripped 2 bases from V and 5 bases from J, with 10 bases between. Germline V gene data show CDR1 as SGHTA and CDR2 as FQGTGA. The CDR3 consists of 13 residues.

The V call is TRBV7-2, the J call TRBJ2-2, with a tentative D call TRBD1 (6 bases). V lost 5 bases and J lost 6, with 13 bases in between. Germline CDR1 and CDR2: SGHTA and FQGNSA. The CDR3 has 14 amino acids. CDR3 DNA: TGTGCCAGCAGCAGACAACAGGGATCCGGGGAGCTGTTTTTT. It specifies CASSRQQGSGELFF.

The chain couples TRBV19 to TRBJ1-1, with D perhaps matching TRBD1 (5 bases). The V end lost 9 bases, the J end lost 3 bases, and 17 bases lay between the germline ends. The CDR3 loop spans 14 amino acids. Germline-derived CDR1 and CDR2 are LNHDA and SQIVND (reference sequence). CDR3 sequence reads: CASQGRGLDTEAFF. DNA for the CDR3: TGTGCCAGCCAAGGGCGGGGGTTGGACACTGAAGCTTTCTTT.

This chain uses TRBV4-1 with TRBJ2-1, with 8 nucleotides matching TRBD2. Trimming at V came to 5 bases and at J to 7 bases, leaving 4 bases not matched to a gene. Germline CDR1 is MGHRA and CDR2 is YSYEKL. CDR3 length: 13 residues. The CDR3 loop is CASSSREGNEQFF. The DNA of the CDR3 is TGCGCCAGCAGCTCACGGGAGGGGAATGAGCAGTTCTTC.

This clone came up once. The CDR3 loop is CASSRSAFGGAGYNEQFF. CDR3 bases: TGTGCCAGCAGCCGTAGTGCCTTCGGGGGGGCGGGTTACAATGAGCAGTTCTTC. The chain links TRBV7-2 to TRBJ2-1; 8 nucleotides align to TRBD2. With 5 bases clipped from V and 4 bases from J, the junction kept 16 bases outside the gene matches. There are 18 residues in the CDR3. Germline V gene data show CDR1 as SGHTA and CDR2 as FQGNSA.